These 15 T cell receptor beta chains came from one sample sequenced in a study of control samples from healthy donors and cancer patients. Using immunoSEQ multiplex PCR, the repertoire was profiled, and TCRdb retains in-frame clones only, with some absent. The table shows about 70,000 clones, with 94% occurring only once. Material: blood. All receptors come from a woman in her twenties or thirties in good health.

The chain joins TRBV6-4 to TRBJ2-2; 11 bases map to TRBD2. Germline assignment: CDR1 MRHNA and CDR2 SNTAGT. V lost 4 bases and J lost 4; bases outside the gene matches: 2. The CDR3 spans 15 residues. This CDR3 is CASSGLAGSTGELFF. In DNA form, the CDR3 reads TGTGCCAGCAGTGGACTAGCGGGATCCACCGGGGAGCTGTTTTTT.

The CDR3 loop reads CASSLEDTQYF. For the CDR3, the DNA is TGTGCCAGCAGCCTAGAAGATACGCAGTATTTT. J is TRBJ2-3 and V is TRBV13; D is uncertain. Trimming cost V 5 bases and J 5 bases, with 5 bases left between them. The CDR3 loop spans 11 amino acids. Germline CDR1 and CDR2: PRHDT and FYEKMQ (reference sequence).

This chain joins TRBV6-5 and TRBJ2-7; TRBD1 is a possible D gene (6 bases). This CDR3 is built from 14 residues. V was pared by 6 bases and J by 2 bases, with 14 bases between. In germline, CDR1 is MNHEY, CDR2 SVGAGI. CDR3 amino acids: CASRPNRAPYEQYV. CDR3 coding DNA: TGTGCCAGCAGGCCGAACAGGGCACCCTACGAGCAGTACGTC.

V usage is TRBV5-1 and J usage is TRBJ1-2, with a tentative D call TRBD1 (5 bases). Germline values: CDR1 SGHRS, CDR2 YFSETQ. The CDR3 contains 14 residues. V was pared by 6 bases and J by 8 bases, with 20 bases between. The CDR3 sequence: CASTPLPDQGGYTF. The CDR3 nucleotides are TGCGCCAGCACGCCTCTCCCGGACCAGGGCGGCTACACCTTC.

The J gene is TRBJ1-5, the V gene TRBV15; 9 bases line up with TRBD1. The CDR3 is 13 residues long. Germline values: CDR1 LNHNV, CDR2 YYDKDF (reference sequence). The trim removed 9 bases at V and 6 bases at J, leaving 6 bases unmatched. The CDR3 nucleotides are TGTGCCACTAGGAGGACAGGGGTTCAGCCCCAGCATTTT. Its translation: CATRRTGVQPQHF.

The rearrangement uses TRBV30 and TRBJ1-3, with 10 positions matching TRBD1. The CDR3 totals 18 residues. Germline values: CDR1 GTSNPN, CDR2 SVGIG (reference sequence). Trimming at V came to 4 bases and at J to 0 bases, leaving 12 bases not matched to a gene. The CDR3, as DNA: TGTGCCTGGAACCGAATCGGGACAGGGGAATACTCTGGAAACACCATATATTTT. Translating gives CAWNRIGTGEYSGNTIYF.

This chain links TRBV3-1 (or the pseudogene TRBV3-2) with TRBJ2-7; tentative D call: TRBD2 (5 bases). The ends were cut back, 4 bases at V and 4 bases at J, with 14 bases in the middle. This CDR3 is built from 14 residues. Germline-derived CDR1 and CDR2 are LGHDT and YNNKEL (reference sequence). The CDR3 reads CASSRTQREYEQYF. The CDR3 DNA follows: TGTGCCAGCAGCCGAACACAGAGGGAGTACGAGCAGTACTTC.

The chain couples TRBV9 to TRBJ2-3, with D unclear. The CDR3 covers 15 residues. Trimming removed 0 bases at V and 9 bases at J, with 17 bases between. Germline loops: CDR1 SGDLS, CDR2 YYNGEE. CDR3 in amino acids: CASSVEAALSYTQYF. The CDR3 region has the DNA TGTGCCAGCAGCGTAGAGGCTGCCTTAAGTTACACGCAGTATTTT.

The CDR3 here is CASSYFLKNTEAFF. The CDR3 nucleotides read TGTGCCAGCAGTTACTTCCTAAAGAACACTGAAGCTTTCTTT. The chain combines TRBV6-6 with TRBJ1-1; D unresolved. CDR1 MNHNY and CDR2 SVGAGI come from the germline V gene (reference sequence). The CDR3 is 14 amino acids. The V end was cut by 1 base, the J end by 1 base, with 7 bases between.

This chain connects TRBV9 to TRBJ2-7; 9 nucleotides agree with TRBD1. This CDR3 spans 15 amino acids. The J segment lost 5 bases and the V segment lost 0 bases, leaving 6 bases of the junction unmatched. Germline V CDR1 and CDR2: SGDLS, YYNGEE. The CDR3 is CASSVEGTGRHEQYF. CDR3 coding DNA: TGTGCCAGCAGCGTAGAAGGGACAGGGAGGCACGAGCAGTACTTC.

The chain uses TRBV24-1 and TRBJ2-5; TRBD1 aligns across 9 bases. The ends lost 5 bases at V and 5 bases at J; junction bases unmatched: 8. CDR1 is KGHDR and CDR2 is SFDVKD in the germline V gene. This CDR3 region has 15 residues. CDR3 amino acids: CATSGGQGSWETQYF. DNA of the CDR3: TGTGCCACCAGTGGGGGACAGGGATCGTGGGAGACCCAGTACTTC.

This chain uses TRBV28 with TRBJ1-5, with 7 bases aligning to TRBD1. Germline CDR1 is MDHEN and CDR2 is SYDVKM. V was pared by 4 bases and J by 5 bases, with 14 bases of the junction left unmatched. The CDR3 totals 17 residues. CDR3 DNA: TGTGCCAGCAGTTCCTTCCTGCGACAGGGTATCGATCAGCCCCAGCATTTT. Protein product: CASSSFLRQGIDQPQHF.

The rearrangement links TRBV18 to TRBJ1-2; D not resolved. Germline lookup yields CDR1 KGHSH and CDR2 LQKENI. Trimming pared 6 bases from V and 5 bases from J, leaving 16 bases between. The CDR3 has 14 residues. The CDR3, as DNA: TGTGCCAGCTCCAATGAACCGGCGGGGTATGGCTACACCTTC. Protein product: CASSNEPAGYGYTF.

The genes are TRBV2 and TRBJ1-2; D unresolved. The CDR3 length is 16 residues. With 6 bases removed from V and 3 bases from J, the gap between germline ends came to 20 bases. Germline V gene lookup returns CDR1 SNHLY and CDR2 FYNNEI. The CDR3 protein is CASRMGVGRGDYGYTF. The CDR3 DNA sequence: TGTGCCAGCAGAATGGGTGTAGGGCGAGGAGACTATGGCTACACCTTC. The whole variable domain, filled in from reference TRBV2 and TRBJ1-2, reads EPEVTQTPSHQVTQMGQEVILRCVPISNHLYFYWYRQILGQKVEFLVSFYNNEISEKSEIFDDQFSVERPDGSNFTLKIRSTKLEDSAMYFCASRMGVGRGDYGYTFGSGTRLTVV.

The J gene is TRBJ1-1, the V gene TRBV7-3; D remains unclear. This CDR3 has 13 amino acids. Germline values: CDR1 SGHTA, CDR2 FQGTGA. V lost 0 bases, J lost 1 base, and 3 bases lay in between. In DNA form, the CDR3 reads TGTGCCAGCAGCTTAACTGGGAACACTGAAGCTTTCTTT. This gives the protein CASSLTGNTEAFF.